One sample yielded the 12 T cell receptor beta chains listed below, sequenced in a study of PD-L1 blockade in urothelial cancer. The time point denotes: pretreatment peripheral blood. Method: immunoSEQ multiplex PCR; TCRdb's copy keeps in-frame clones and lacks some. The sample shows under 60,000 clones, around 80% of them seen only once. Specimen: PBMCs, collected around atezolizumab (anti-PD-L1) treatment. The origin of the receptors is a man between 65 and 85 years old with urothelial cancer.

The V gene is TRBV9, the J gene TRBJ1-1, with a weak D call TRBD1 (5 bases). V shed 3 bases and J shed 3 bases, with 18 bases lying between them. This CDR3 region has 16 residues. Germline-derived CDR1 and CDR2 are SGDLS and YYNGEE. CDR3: CASSARGGAFDTEAFF. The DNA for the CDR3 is TGTGCCAGCAGCGCCCGGGGGGGAGCCTTTGACACTGAAGCTTTCTTT.

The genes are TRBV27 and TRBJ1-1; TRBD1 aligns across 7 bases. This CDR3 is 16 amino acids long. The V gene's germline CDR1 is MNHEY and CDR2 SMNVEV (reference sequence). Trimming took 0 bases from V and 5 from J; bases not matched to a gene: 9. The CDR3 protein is CASSLSGTTGMTEAFF. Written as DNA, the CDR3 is TGTGCCAGCAGTTTATCGGGAACGACAGGGATGACTGAAGCTTTCTTT.

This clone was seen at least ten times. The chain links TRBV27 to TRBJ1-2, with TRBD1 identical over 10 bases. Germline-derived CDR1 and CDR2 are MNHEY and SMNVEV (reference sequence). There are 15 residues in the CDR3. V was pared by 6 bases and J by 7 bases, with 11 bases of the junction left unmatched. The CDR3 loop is CASRSLDRGQSGYTF. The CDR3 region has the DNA TGTGCCAGCAGGTCACTTGACAGGGGGCAGAGTGGCTACACCTTC.

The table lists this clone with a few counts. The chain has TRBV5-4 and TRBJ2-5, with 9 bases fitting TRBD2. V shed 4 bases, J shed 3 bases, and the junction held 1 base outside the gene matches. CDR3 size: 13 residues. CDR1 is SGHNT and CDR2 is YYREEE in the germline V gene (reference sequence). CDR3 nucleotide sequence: TGTGCCAGCAGCCGACTAGCGGAAGAGACCCAGTACTTC. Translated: CASSRLAEETQYF.

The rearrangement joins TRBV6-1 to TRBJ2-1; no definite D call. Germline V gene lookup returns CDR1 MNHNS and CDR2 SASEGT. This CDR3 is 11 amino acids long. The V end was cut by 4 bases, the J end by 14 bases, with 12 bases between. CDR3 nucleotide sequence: TGTGCCAGCAGTGTGACCCTCCGGGAGTTCTTC. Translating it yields CASSVTLREFF.

The CDR3 sequence: CASSLWSSREGNEQFF. CDR3 in DNA: TGTGCCAGCAGTCTTTGGAGCTCGCGGGAGGGAAATGAGCAGTTCTTC. This chain connects TRBV28 to TRBJ2-1; 9 bases fit TRBD2. The CDR3 covers 16 residues. Germline assignment: CDR1 MDHEN and CDR2 SYDVKM. V lost 5 bases and J lost 7; bases outside the gene matches: 12.

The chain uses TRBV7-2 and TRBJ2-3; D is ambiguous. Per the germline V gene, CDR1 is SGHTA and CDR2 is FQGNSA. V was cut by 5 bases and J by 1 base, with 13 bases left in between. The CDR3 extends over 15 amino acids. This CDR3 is CASSLLVTGTDTQYF. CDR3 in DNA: TGTGCCAGCAGCCTCTTAGTCACTGGCACAGATACGCAGTATTTT.

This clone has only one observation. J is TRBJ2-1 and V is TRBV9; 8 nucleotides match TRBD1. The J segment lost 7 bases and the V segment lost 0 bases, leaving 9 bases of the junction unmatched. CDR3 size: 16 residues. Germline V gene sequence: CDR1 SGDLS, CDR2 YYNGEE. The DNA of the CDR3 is TGTGCCAGCAGCGTAGATCAGGGGGCCGCGATGAATGAGCAGTTCTTC. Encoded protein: CASSVDQGAAMNEQFF.

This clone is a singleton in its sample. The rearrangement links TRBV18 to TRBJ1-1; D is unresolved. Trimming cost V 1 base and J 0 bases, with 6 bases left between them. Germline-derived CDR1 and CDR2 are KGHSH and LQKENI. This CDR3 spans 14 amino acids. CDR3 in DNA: TGTGCCAGCTCACCACAGAGAATGAACACTGAAGCTTTCTTT. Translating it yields CASSPQRMNTEAFF.

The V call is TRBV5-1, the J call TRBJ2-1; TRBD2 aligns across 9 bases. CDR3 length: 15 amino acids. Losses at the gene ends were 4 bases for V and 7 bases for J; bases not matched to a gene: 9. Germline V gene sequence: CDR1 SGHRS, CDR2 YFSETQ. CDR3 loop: CASSPIAGVGNEQFF. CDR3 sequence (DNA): TGCGCCAGCAGCCCAATAGCGGGAGTAGGGAATGAGCAGTTCTTC. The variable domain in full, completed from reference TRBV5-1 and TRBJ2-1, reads KAGVTQTPRYLIKTRGQQVTLSCSPISGHRSVSWYQQTPGQGLQFLFEYFSETQRNKGNFPGRFSGRQFSNSRSEMNVSTLELGDSALYLCASSPIAGVGNEQFFGPGTRLTVL.

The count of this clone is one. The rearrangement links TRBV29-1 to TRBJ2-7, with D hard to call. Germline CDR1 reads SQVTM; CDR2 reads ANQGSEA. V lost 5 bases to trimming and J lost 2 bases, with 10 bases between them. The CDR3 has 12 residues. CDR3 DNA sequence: TGCAGCGTTATCTCTCCCGCCTACGAGCAGTACTTC. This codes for CSVISPAYEQYF.

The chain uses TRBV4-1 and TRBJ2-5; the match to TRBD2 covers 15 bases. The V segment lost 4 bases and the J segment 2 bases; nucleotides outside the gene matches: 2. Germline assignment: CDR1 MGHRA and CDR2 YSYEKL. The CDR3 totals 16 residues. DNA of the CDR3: TGCGCCAGCAGCCCGGGACTAGCGGGGGGACAAGAGACCCAGTACTTC. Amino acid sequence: CASSPGLAGGQETQYF.